This TCR beta chain came from a study of T-cell reconstitution after alpha-beta-depleted transplantation in children. Study conclusions and caveats: About two months after transplant, alpha-beta T cells reportedly came from several hundred expanded graft clones. At the one-year point after transplant, T-cell counts and TCRbeta diversity were found to come mostly from T cells that had been newly produced. It was surviving recipient T cells and thymic progenitors that gave some patients high TCRbeta diversity at day 60.

The authors prepared the TCRbeta library with unique molecular identifiers. Each CDR3 protein gets one entry after TCRdb re-called the PCR reads with MiXCR. The sample lists about 300,000 distinct CDR3 sequences, 6.5% to 9% occurring once. This clonotype was picked up many times. No antigen is known for it. V lost 6 bases and J lost 0, with 6 bases in between. The CDR3 loop spans 12 amino acids. Germline V CDR1 and CDR2: MGHDK, SYGVNS. This chain links TRBV25-1 with TRBJ2-7; D gene uncertain. The source is a female patient under 10 years old who had a stem cell transplant for Fanconi anemia, so the T cells may come from the graft donor. This specimen consisted of peripheral blood, obtained 360 days after TCRalphabeta/CD19-depleted stem cell transplant. The CDR3, as DNA: TGTGCCAGCAGCCCCAGCTCCTACGAGCAGTACGTC. It is translated as CASSPSSYEQYV.